Listed here are 21 T cell receptor beta chains from one sample, sequenced in a study of human T cells and chemical hapten exposure. The time point: patch test 1, 2 weeks after DPC sensitization. Indicated treatment: therapeutic diphenylcyclopropenone sensitization with weekly scalp DPC. Sequencing started from total RNA isolated from unfractionated whole blood. TCRdb re-analysed the RACE reads in MiXCR, keeping a single row per CDR3 protein. The data hold more than 35,000 distinct CDR3 sequences, with around 6.8% observed a single time. The source was whole blood, collected in connection with sensitization to the hapten diphenylcyclopropenone (DPC). These TCRs come from a woman in her 30s with alopecia areata. Some clones in this sample may be carry-over from other donors' samples.

This clonotype was picked up a small number of times. The rearrangement links TRBV7-9 to TRBJ2-7, with D tentatively TRBD1 (6 bases). The CDR3 covers 13 residues. The V end lost 5 bases, the J end lost 3 bases, and 11 bases lay between the germline ends. The germline V gene has CDR1 SEHNR and CDR2 FQNEAQ (reference sequence). CDR3 region: CASSGWTDYEQYF. The CDR3 DNA is TGTGCCAGCAGCGGCTGGACAGACTACGAGCAGTACTTC.

This clonotype was recorded only once. A read error may explain this, as a much larger clone is one base away. J is TRBJ2-7 and V is TRBV28, with D tentatively TRBD1 (6 bases). This CDR3 is 14 amino acids long. Trimming cost V 9 bases and J 4 bases, with 19 bases left between them. Germline V gene sequence: CDR1 MDHEN, CDR2 SYDVKM. This chain's CDR3 is CARSQTGTTYEQYF. The CDR3 bases are TGTGCCAGAAGTCAAACCGGGACAACGTACGAGCAGTACTTC.

This chain uses TRBV7-3 with TRBJ2-7; 9 bases match TRBD1. Germline CDR1 and CDR2: SGHTA and FQGTGA. The trim removed 3 bases at V and 5 bases at J, leaving 2 bases unmatched. The CDR3 loop spans 13 amino acids. CDR3 nucleotide sequence: TGTGCCAGCAGCTTCGACAGGGGGAACGAGCAGTACTTC. This encodes CASSFDRGNEQYF.

As concerns this clonotype: This may be a read error: a much more frequent sequence differs by one nucleotide. The CDR3 does not end in the conserved phenylalanine or tryptophan, so this is likely a read error. V gene TRBV20-1 combines with J gene TRBJ1-5; D perhaps matches TRBD1 (6 bases). The ends were cut back, 2 bases at V and 5 bases at J, with 13 bases in the middle. The germline gives CDR1 DFQATT, CDR2 SNEGSKA (reference sequence). The CDR3 contains 14 residues. The CDR3 protein is CSARRDRNDQPQHC. The CDR3 nucleotides read TGCAGTGCTAGACGCGACAGGAACGATCAGCCCCAGCATTGT.

The V and J genes are TRBV18 and TRBJ2-2; weak D call: TRBD2 (5 bases). The V gene lost 3 bases and the J gene lost 4 bases, with 6 bases spanning the gap. This CDR3 comprises 13 residues. Germline lookup yields CDR1 KGHSH and CDR2 LQKENI. DNA of the CDR3: TGTGCCAGCTCACCTACTAGCACCGGGGAGCTGTTTTTT. It codes for CASSPTSTGELFF.

This clonotype has more than one count but fewer than ten. The rearrangement uses TRBV28 and TRBJ1-2, with D tentatively TRBD1 (5 bases). Germline CDR1 reads MDHEN; CDR2 reads SYDVKM. The CDR3 extends over 12 amino acids. Trimming took 6 bases from V and 6 from J, leaving 11 bases between them. CDR3 protein: CASRSGGHGYTF. The CDR3 DNA sequence: TGTGCCAGCAGGAGTGGGGGACATGGCTACACCTTC.

The V call is TRBV7-2, the J call TRBJ2-2; TRBD2 matches 13 bases. After removal of 4 bases from V and 3 bases from J, the junction contained 8 bases not matched to a gene. The CDR3 is made up of 18 amino acids. Germline loops: CDR1 SGHTA, CDR2 FQGNSA. CDR3: CASSYDRLAGGYTGELFF. CDR3 bases: TGTGCCAGCAGCTACGATAGACTAGCGGGGGGATACACCGGGGAGCTGTTTTTT.

This clonotype was found a few times. This rearrangement joins TRBV6-2 or TRBV6-3 to TRBJ2-1; 14 positions match TRBD2. The germline CDR1 and CDR2 sequences are MNHEY and SVGEGT. The CDR3 spans 17 residues. V gave up 5 bases and J gave up 8 bases; unmatched junction bases: 11. DNA for the CDR3: TGTGCCAGCAGTCGTGAGACGGGACTAGCGGGGGTCTATGAGCAGTTCTTC. Its protein product is CASSRETGLAGVYEQFF.

In this sample, this clonotype turned up many times. The chain has TRBV12-3 or TRBV12-4 and TRBJ2-7; a possible D gene is TRBD1 (6 bases). V was pared by 4 bases and J by 2 bases, with 9 bases between. The CDR3 covers 13 residues. The DNA for the CDR3 is TGTGCCAGCAGTTATGACAGGACCTACGAGCAGTACTTC. This encodes CASSYDRTYEQYF.

This clonotype was detected a few times. V and J are TRBV29-1 and TRBJ1-2; D unclear. This CDR3 is 18 amino acids long. V was pared by 3 bases and J by 0 bases, with 23 bases between. Germline V lookup: CDR1 SQVTM, CDR2 ANQGSEA. CDR3: CSVDLLRSNRFTNYGYTF. The CDR3 DNA sequence: TGCAGCGTTGATTTACTGCGGTCTAACCGTTTCACTAACTATGGCTACACCTTC.

At least ten counts were recorded for this clonotype. The chain is built from TRBV11-2 and TRBJ1-3; D is unclear. The V and J ends lost 5 bases and 0 bases respectively, with 8 bases between them. CDR1 and CDR2 from the germline V gene are SGHAT and FQNNGV. The CDR3 consists of 14 residues. DNA for the CDR3: TGTGCCAGCAGCCCGCTGAGCTCTGGAAACACCATATATTTT. Translated: CASSPLSSGNTIYF.

This clonotype was found a few times. The genes are TRBV2 and TRBJ2-6; 7 nucleotides match TRBD1. Trimming took 5 bases from V and 7 from J; bases not matched to a gene: 5. The germline V gene encodes CDR1 SNHLY and CDR2 FYNNEI. This CDR3 region has 14 residues. CDR3 sequence: CASSNRGTANVLTF. The CDR3 nucleotides are TGTGCCAGCAGTAACAGGGGAACTGCCAACGTCCTGACTTTC.

This sequence joins TRBV7-2 and TRBJ2-1, with D tentatively TRBD1 (5 bases). The germline CDR1 and CDR2 sequences are SGHTA and FQGNSA. The CDR3 is made up of 16 amino acids. V was trimmed by 2 bases and J by 6 bases, leaving 17 bases between them. The CDR3 reads CASSLSGFLGPNEQFF. The CDR3 DNA follows: TGTGCCAGCAGCTTATCAGGGTTTTTGGGGCCCAATGAGCAGTTCTTC.

A few counts support this clonotype. The chain carries TRBV2 and TRBJ2-3; D is possibly TRBD1 (6 bases). With 6 bases removed from V and 1 base from J, the gap between germline ends came to 17 bases. CDR1 is SNHLY, CDR2 FYNNEI, per germline. This CDR3 is 16 amino acids long. The DNA for the CDR3 is TGTGCCAGCAGGGGGGCCCAGGGTGGGGGCACAGATACGCAGTATTTT. Translating it yields CASRGAQGGGTDTQYF.

This clonotype was picked up many times. The chain carries TRBV2 and TRBJ2-3, with D possibly matching TRBD1 (5 bases). V was shortened by 2 bases and J by 8 bases, with 17 bases between the two germline ends. The CDR3 covers 15 residues. Germline loops: CDR1 SNHLY, CDR2 FYNNEI. Here the CDR3 reads CASSELRAGQGTQYF. The DNA for the CDR3 is TGTGCCAGCAGTGAATTAAGGGCAGGGCAGGGTACGCAGTATTTT.

This clonotype was counted only a few times. The V and J genes are TRBV7-2 and TRBJ2-7, with unresolved D. Trimming cost V 6 bases and J 4 bases, with 7 bases left between them. This CDR3 contains 11 residues. Looked up from germline, CDR1 is SGHTA and CDR2 is FQGNSA. The CDR3 sequence: CASSQRYEQYF. The CDR3 region has the DNA TGTGCCAGCAGTCAGAGGTACGAGCAGTACTTC.

This clonotype was detected only a few times. V gene TRBV20-1 combines with J gene TRBJ1-5; perhaps TRBD1 as D (6 bases). The CDR3 is 13 amino acids. The ends were cut back, 1 base at V and 11 bases at J, with 15 bases in the middle. The germline V gene encodes CDR1 DFQATT and CDR2 SNEGSKA (reference sequence). The CDR3: CSARVEGGSSQHF. DNA of the CDR3: TGCAGTGCTAGAGTGGAGGGGGGAAGTTCCCAGCATTTT.

This clonotype has just a few counts. The chain uses TRBV2 and TRBJ1-5; maybe TRBD1 (5 bases). Germline values: CDR1 SNHLY, CDR2 FYNNEI. CDR3 size: 14 residues. The V end was cut by 6 bases, the J end by 7 bases, with 16 bases between. CDR3 loop: CASRAAGPGQPQHF. The CDR3 DNA reads TGTGCCAGCAGGGCTGCGGGGCCGGGGCAGCCCCAGCATTTT.

There are many counts of this clonotype. V is TRBV29-1 and J is TRBJ2-5; no firm D call. There are 10 residues in the CDR3. Germline V gene lookup returns CDR1 SQVTM and CDR2 ANQGSEA. V lost 7 bases and J lost 4, with 7 bases in between. CDR3 coding DNA: TGCAGCGCTATCCGAGAGACCCAGTACTTC. As protein: CSAIRETQYF.

This chain links TRBV3-1 with TRBJ2-1; possibly TRBD2 for D (6 bases). Looked up from germline, CDR1 is LGHDT and CDR2 is YNNKEL (reference sequence). V lost 0 bases, J lost 0 bases, and 18 bases lay in between. The CDR3 is 19 residues long. CDR3: CASSQESAGQQISYNEQFF. DNA of the CDR3: TGTGCCAGCAGCCAAGAATCGGCGGGGCAGCAGATCTCCTACAATGAGCAGTTCTTC.

This clonotype has ten or more counts. The chain carries TRBV7-9 and TRBJ2-3; D is unclear. Trimming stripped 1 base from V and 6 bases from J, with 5 bases between. The CDR3 sequence is 12 residues long. The germline V gene has CDR1 SEHNR and CDR2 FQNEAQ (reference sequence). The CDR3 loop reads CASSLGADTQYF. As DNA, the CDR3 is TGTGCCAGCAGCTTAGGGGCGGATACGCAGTATTTT.